This T cell receptor beta chain was sequenced for a study of lymphopenia after photon versus proton radiotherapy. This table comes from immunoSEQ multiplex PCR, and its TCRdb copy is limited to in-frame clones, with some not included. The sample consists of 20,000 to 30,000 clones, roughly 85% of them appearing once. For this clone: Antigen unknown.

Germline lookup yields CDR1 LNHDA and CDR2 SQIVND (reference sequence). The CDR3 is 14 amino acids. Unmatched junction bases numbered 4, after V lost 7 bases and J lost 1 base. Whole-study findings and limits: Post-nadir diversity loss with photons came from oligoclonal expansion, particularly CD8+ Temra cells. Photon-treated patients lost naive T cells and TCR diversity; proton-treated stayed stable. Survival link was tested only in deceased patients; proton benefit remains a possibility. Larger post-nadir TCR diversity loss correlated inversely with survival in deceased patients.

This clonotype originated in a woman aged 70-85 years with pancreatic cancer. The sequences come from peripheral blood, collected from a patient treated with proton-based radiotherapy. The rearrangement uses TRBV19 and TRBJ1-5; 7 bases agree with TRBD1. In DNA, the CDR3 is TGTGCCAGTAAGGAGGGGGCCAGCAATCAGCCCCAGCATTTT. It specifies CASKEGASNQPQHF.